This TCR beta chain was obtained from a study of CXCR3 chemokines and chemotherapy response in bladder cancer. TCRdb passed the PCR reads through MiXCR, listing each CDR3 protein once. This sample carries about 3,500 distinct CDR3 sequences, more than 25% of them seen once, and the ten largest clones take about an eighth. Germline V lookup: CDR1 MNHEY, CDR2 SVGAGI. V dropped 6 bases and J dropped 2 bases, with 11 bases sitting between them. The length of the CDR3 is 14 residues. This TCR derives from a human donor with bladder cancer that did not respond to neoadjuvant chemotherapy. The sample was collected from a patient whose treatment included neoadjuvant chemotherapy. This chain joins TRBV6-5 and TRBJ1-5, with D possibly matching TRBD1 (5 bases). The CDR3 sequence is CASSHLGGNQPQHF. The CDR3 DNA sequence: TGTGCCAGCAGCCACCTGGGGGGCAATCAGCCCCAGCATTTT.